This T cell receptor beta chain was recorded in a study of T cell repertoires in cytomegalovirus infection. Study in general: Recently identified HLA-C-restricted and well-studied HLA-B-restricted CMV epitopes were used. CMV infection and matching HLA type were both indicated by public TCR beta signatures. General observations from the study: Across the ex vivo response, the dominant clonotypes were HLA-C-restricted CMV-specific TCR beta clonotypes. Carriers of CMV plus the relevant HLA were identified by cumulative public TCR beta family frequency.

Each CDR3 protein is one row after TCRdb ran MiXCR on the reads. The data show 600,000 to 700,000 distinct CDR3 sequences, roughly 36% seen once. This clonotype was counted ten times or more. Its antigen is still unknown. The CDR3 runs to 14 residues. CDR1 SGHTA and CDR2 FQGNSA come from the germline V gene. V shed 0 bases, J shed 10 bases, and the junction held 4 bases outside the gene matches. V usage is TRBV7-2 and J usage is TRBJ1-4, with 8 bases fitting TRBD1. This receptor was identified in a human donor in good health (CMV status not recorded). Some clones in this sample may be carry-over from other donors' samples. The starting material was cultured PBMCs, obtained from culture after CMV antigen stimulation. This CDR3 reads CASSLAGQGGKLFF. The CDR3, as DNA: TGTGCCAGCAGCTTAGCTGGACAGGGTGGAAAACTGTTTTTT.